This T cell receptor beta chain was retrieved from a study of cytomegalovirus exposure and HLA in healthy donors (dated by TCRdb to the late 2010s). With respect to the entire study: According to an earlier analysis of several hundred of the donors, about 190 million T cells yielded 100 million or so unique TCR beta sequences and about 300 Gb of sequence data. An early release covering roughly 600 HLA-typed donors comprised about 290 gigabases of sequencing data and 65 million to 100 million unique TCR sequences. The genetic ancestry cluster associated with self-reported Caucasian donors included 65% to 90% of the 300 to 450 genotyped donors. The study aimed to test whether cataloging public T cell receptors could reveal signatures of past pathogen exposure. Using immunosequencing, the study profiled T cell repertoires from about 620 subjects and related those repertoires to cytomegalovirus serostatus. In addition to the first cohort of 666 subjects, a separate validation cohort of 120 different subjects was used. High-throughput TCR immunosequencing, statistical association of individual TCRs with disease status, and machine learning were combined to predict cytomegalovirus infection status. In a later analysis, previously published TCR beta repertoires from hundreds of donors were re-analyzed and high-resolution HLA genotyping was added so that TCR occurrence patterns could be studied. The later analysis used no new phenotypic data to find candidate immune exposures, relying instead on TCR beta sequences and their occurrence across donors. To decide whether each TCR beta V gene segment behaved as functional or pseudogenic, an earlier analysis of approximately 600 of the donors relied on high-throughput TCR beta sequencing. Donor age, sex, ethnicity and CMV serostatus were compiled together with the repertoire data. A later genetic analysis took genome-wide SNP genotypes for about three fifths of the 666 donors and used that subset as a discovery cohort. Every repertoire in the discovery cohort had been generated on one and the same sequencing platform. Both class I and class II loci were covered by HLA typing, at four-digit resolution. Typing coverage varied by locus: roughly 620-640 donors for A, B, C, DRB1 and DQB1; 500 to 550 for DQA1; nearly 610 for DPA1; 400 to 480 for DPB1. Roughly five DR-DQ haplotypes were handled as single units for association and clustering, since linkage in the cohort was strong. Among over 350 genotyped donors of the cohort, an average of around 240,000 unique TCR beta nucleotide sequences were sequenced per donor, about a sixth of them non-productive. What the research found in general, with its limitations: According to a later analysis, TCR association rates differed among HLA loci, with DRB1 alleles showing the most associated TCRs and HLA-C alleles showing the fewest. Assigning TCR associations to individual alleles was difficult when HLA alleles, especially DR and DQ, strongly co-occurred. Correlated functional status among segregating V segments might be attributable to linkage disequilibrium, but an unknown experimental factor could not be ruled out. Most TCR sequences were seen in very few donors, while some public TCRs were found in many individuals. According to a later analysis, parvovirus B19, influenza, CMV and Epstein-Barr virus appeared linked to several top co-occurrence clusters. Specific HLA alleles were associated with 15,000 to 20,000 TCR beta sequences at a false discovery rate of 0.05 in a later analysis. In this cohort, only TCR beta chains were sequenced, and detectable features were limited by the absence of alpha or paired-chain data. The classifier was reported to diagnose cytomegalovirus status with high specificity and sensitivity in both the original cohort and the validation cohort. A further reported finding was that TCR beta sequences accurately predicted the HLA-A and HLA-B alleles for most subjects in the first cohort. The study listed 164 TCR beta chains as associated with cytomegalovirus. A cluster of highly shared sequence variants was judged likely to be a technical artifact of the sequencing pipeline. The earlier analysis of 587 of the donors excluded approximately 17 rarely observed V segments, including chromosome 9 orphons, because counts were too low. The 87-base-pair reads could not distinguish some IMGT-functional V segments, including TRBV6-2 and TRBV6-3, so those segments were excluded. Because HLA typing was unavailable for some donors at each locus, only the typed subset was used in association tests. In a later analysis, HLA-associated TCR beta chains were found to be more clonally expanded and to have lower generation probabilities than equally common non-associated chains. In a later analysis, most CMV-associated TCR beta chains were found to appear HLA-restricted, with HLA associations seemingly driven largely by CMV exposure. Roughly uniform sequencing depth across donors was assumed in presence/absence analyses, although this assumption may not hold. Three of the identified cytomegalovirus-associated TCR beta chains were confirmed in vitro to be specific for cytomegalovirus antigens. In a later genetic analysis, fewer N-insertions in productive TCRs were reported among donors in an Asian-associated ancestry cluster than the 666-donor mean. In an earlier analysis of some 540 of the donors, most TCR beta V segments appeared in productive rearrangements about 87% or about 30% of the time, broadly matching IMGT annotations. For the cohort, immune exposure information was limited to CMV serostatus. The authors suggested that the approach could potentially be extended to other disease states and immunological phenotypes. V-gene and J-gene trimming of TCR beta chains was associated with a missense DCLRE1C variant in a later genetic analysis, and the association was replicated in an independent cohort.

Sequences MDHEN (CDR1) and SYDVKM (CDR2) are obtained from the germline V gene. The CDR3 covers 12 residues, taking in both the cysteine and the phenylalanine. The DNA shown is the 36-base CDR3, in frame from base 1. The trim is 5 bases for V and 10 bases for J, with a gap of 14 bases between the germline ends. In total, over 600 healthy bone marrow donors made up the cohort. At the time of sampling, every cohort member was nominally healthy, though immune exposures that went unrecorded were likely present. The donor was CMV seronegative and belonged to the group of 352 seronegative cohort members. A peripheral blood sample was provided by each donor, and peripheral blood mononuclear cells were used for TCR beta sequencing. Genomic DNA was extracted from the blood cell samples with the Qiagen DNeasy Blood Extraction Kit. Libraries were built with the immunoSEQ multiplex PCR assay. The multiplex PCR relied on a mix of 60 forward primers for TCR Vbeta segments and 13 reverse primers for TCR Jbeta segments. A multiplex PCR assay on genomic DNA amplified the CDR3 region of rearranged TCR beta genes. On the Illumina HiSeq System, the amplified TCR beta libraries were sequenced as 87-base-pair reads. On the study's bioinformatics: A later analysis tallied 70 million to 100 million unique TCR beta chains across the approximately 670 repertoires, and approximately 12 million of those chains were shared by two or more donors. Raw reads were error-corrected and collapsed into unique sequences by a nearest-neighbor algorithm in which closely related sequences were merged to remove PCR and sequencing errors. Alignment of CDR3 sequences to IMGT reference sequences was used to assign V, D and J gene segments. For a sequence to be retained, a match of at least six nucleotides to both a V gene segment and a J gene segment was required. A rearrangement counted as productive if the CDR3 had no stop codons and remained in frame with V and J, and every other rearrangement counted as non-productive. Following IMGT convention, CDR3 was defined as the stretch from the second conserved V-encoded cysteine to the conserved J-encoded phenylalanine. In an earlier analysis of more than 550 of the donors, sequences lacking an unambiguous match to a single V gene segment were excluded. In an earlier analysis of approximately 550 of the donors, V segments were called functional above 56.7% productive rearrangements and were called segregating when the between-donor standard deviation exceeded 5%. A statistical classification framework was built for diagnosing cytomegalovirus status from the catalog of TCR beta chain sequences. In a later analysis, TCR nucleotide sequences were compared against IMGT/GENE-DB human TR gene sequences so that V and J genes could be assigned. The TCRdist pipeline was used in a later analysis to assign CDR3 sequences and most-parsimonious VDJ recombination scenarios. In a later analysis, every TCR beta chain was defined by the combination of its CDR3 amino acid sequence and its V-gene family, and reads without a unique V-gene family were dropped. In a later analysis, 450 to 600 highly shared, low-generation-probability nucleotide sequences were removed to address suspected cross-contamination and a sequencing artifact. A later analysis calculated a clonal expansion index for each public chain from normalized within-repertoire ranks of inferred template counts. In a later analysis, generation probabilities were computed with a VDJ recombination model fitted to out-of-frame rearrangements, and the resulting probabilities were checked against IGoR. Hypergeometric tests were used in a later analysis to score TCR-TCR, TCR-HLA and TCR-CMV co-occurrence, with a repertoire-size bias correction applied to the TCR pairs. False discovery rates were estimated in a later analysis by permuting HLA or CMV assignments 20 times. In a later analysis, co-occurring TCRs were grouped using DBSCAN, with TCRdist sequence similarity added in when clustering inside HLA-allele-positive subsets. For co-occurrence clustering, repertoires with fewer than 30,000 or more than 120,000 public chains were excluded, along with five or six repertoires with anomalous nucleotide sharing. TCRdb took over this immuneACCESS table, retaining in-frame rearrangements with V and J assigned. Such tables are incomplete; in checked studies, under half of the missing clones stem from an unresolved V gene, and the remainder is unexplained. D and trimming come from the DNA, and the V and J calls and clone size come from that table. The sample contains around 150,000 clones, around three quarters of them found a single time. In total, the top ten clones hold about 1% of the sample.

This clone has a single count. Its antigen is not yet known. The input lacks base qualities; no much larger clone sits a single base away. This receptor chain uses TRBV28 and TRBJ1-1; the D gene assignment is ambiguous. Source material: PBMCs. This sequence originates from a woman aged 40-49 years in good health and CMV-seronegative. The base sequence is TGTGCCAGCAGTCAATCTTACTCGATAGCTTTCTTT. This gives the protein CASSQSYSIAFF.